This is a list of T cell receptor beta chains from one sample in a study of early T cells in non-severe SARS-CoV-2 infection. TCRdb passed the 5' RACE reads through MiXCR, listing each CDR3 protein once. The table includes some 41,000 distinct CDR3 sequences, 20% to 25% detected once. The source material was whole blood, sampled at baseline. The receptors shown here come from an adult who was a healthcare worker with PCR-confirmed SARS-CoV-2 infection or an uninfected control (not recorded which). Both conserved end residues are part of each CDR3. A D gene is named only where the DNA matches it firmly. Size is stated for part of the rows, as once, few or many counts, or as a class when the clone is expanded.

j_call | clone_size | cdr3_length | d_call | v_call | cdr3_aa | cdr3_nt
TRBJ1-5 | few | 15 | NA | TRBV27 | CASSFRREDNQPQHF | TGTGCCAGCAGTTTTCGCAGGGAAGACAATCAGCCCCAGCATTTT
TRBJ2-7 | few | 15 | TRBD1 | TRBV7-6 | CASSSGQGTSYEQYF | TGTGCCAGCAGCTCAGGACAGGGGACTTCCTACGAGCAGTACTTC
TRBJ2-5 | NA | 16 | TRBD2 | TRBV15 | CATSARWASGEETQYF | TGTGCCACCAGCGCGAGGTGGGCTAGCGGCGAAGAGACCCAGTACTTC
TRBJ1-5 | few | 14 | NA | TRBV18 | CASSQDWSNQPQHF | TGTGCCAGCTCACAAGACTGGAGCAATCAGCCCCAGCATTTT
TRBJ2-3 | NA | 16 | TRBD2 | TRBV5-5 | CASSHGSGLSTDTQYF | TGTGCCAGCAGCCATGGTAGCGGGTTGAGCACAGATACGCAGTATTTT
TRBJ2-3 | many | 13 | TRBD2 | TRBV20-1 | CSATSGRPDTQYF | TGCAGTGCTACTAGCGGGCGCCCAGATACGCAGTATTTT
TRBJ2-7 | few | 13 | NA | TRBV27 | CASSPGQHYEQYF | TGTGCCAGCAGCCCCGGACAGCACTACGAGCAGTACTTC
TRBJ1-6 | few | 13 | NA | TRBV6-6 | CASSRAADSPLHF | TGTGCCAGCAGTCGGGCTGCAGATTCACCCCTCCACTTT
TRBJ1-2 | NA | 14 | NA | TRBV14 | CASSQLGGNYGYTF | TGTGCCAGCAGCCAACTGGGGGGGAACTATGGCTACACCTTC
TRBJ1-3 | NA | 15 | NA | TRBV6-6 | CASSYFQPSGNTIYF | TGTGCCAGCAGTTACTTTCAACCCTCTGGAAACACCATATATTTT
TRBJ2-3 | many | 16 | TRBD2 | TRBV6-6 | CASSLWTSGGTDTQYF | TGTGCCAGCAGCCTATGGACTAGCGGGGGCACAGATACGCAGTATTTT
TRBJ2-7 | few | 14 | TRBD2 | TRBV20-1 | CSATRTSQTYEQYF | TGCAGTGCTACAAGGACTAGCCAAACCTACGAGCAGTACTTC
TRBJ2-7 | once | 14 | NA | TRBV5-1 | CASSPILHSYEQYF | TGCGCCAGCAGCCCCATTCTACATTCCTACGAGCAGTACTTC
TRBJ2-7 | NA | 12 | NA | TRBV7-9 | CASSPLSYEQYF | TGTGCCAGCAGCCCTCTCTCCTACGAGCAGTACTTC
TRBJ1-1 | NA | 13 | NA | TRBV12-3/TRBV12-4 | CASSLPGTHEAFF | TGTGCCAGCAGTTTACCCGGGACACATGAAGCTTTCTTT
TRBJ2-5 | few | 13 | TRBD1 | TRBV29-1 | CSVRTGSQETQYF | TGCAGCGTGCGGACAGGTTCACAAGAGACCCAGTACTTC
TRBJ1-1 | NA | 15 | NA | TRBV18 | CASSREKGGMAEAFF | TGTGCCAGCTCACGCGAGAAGGGGGGCATGGCTGAAGCTTTCTTT
TRBJ2-2 | many | 14 | NA | TRBV10-3 | CAIRWTPNTGELFF | TGTGCCATCAGATGGACACCGAACACCGGGGAGCTGTTTTTT
TRBJ2-7 | few | 15 | NA | TRBV12-3/TRBV12-4 | CASSLGQSRGYEQYF | TGTGCCAGCAGTTTAGGTCAGAGTCGGGGATACGAGCAGTACTTC
TRBJ2-3 | NA | 15 | NA | TRBV7-2 | CASRTKGLAVDTQYF | TGTGCCAGCCGTACAAAGGGGCTAGCAGTAGATACGCAGTATTTT
TRBJ1-2 | NA | 21 | NA | TRBV5-5 | CASSLGQPHTGSETFNYGYTF | TGTGCCAGCAGCTTGGGTCAGCCACACACTGGGTCGGAGACTTTTAACTATGGCTACACCTTC
TRBJ2-1 | NA | 11 | NA | TRBV10-3 | CASGQNNEQFF | TGTGCCAGCGGACAGAACAATGAGCAGTTCTTC
TRBJ2-3 | few | 14 | TRBD2 | TRBV12-3/TRBV12-4 | CASRGLASTDTQYF | TGTGCCAGCAGGGGACTAGCAAGCACAGATACGCAGTATTTT
TRBJ2-7 | NA | 13 | TRBD1 | TRBV2 | CASSEYRGYEQYF | TGTGCCAGCAGTGAATACAGGGGCTACGAGCAGTACTTC
TRBJ1-2 | NA | 12 | NA | TRBV3-1 | CASSQAIAGYTF | TGTGCCAGCAGCCAAGCTATTGCTGGCTACACCTTC
TRBJ2-3 | many | 16 | TRBD2 | TRBV12-3/TRBV12-4 | CASSLGTSAVTDTQYF | TGTGCCAGCAGTTTAGGGACTAGCGCGGTCACAGATACGCAGTATTTT
TRBJ2-7 | NA | 14 | NA | TRBV9 | CASSPPEPPYEQYF | TGTGCCAGCAGCCCGCCCGAACCCCCCTACGAGCAGTACTTC
TRBJ2-7 | few | 14 | NA | TRBV5-1 | CASRIWGSGYEQYF | TGCGCCAGCAGGATTTGGGGGTCGGGCTACGAGCAGTACTTC
TRBJ2-3 | few | 15 | NA | TRBV3-1 | CASSQGGNPTDTQYF | TGTGCCAGCAGCCAAGGAGGGAACCCCACAGATACGCAGTATTTT
TRBJ2-5 | NA | 11 | NA | TRBV5-6 | CASSLLETQYF | TGTGCCAGCAGCTTGTTAGAGACCCAGTACTTC
TRBJ2-7 | few | 13 | NA | TRBV11-3 | CASSLGQRYEQYF | TGTGCCAGCAGCTTAGGACAGCGATACGAGCAGTACTTC
TRBJ1-1 | NA | 14 | NA | TRBV11-2 | CASSLGRVNTEAFF | TGTGCCAGCAGCTTAGGAAGGGTGAACACTGAAGCTTTCTTT
TRBJ1-3 | NA | 17 | TRBD1 | TRBV6-5 | CASSPRDRFSSGNTIYF | TGTGCCAGCAGTCCCAGGGACAGGTTCAGCTCTGGAAACACCATATATTTT
TRBJ2-3 | NA | 18 | NA | TRBV7-8 | CASSLGPGGAWGTDTQYF | TGTGCCAGCAGCTTAGGGCCAGGGGGGGCCTGGGGCACAGATACGCAGTATTTT
TRBJ2-7 | NA | 14 | NA | TRBV12-3/TRBV12-4 | CASSSGLATYEQYF | TGTGCCAGCAGCTCGGGGCTAGCGACCTACGAGCAGTACTTC